This TCR beta chain was found in a study of blood T cell repertoires in COVID-19. About the study: Some COVID-19 samples were acute and others convalescent; all came from the United States, Italy and Spain. Sources were T cells, B-cell-depleted T cells, or PBMCs; the material itself was cDNA or gDNA.

Cohort assignment relied on participant-reported clinical history. The CDR3 is made up of 16 amino acids. CDR1 and CDR2 (germline): MNHEY, SMNVEV (reference sequence). Trimming took off 8 bases at V and 2 bases at J, with 21 bases between the two ends. Original handling: By means of reference gene primer amplification, nucleated cell counts were estimated. TCRdb keeps only in-frame clones here, not all; method: immunoSEQ multiplex PCR. That table furnishes V, J and clone size, whereas the DNA furnished D and trimming. The table has some 300,000 clones, approximately 88% seen once. The V call is TRBV27, the J call TRBJ2-5; TRBD2 is a possible D gene (7 bases). This TCR was recovered from a woman aged 25 to 39 who had recovered from COVID-19. The sequencing input was PBMCs or T cells enriched from blood (not recorded which). The CDR3 coding sequence is TGTGCCAGCTCACCGGCGGGGGACACAACACAAGAGACCCAGTACTTC. Encoded protein: CASSPAGDTTQETQYF.